This T cell receptor (beta chain) appears in the sequencing data of a study of T cells after posttransplantation cyclophosphamide listed by TCRdb under 2016. Turning to the overall study: T cell repertoire reconstitution was tracked by TRB sequencing after myeloablative bone marrow transplantation in which posttransplantation cyclophosphamide was used as GVHD prophylaxis. Antigen receptor sequencing was done on samples from about 34 PTCy-treated patients and from around 15 related bone marrow donors of those patients. Blood from every one of the approximately 33 PTCy patients who had 1-year posttransplant specimens underwent TRB sequencing. TRB sequencing was also done on up to about 3 additional blood samples from 2 to 5.2 years after transplant in 3 patients, and on pretransplant blood from 4 patients. TRA and TRB clonality were tightly correlated in several samples, so subsequent TCR analyses focused on TRB only. Public TRB sequences were searched against a database of over 3,000 sequences associated with responses to pathogens, tumor antigens, self-antigens and alloantigens.

TRB sequencing was run on genomic DNA with either the immunoSEQ assay at survey resolution or the hsTCRB kit. The authors' analysis ran thus. The immunoSEQ software handled initial read processing, and the LymphoSeq R package was used for repertoire analyses. Clonality was calculated as 1 minus normalized Shannon entropy, and the Gini coefficient was also calculated for each TRB dataset. To infer phenotypes in unsorted samples, TRB sequences from sorted subsets of the recipient or donor were mapped onto unsorted samples from the same recipient. The clones in this table, taken by TCRdb from immuneACCESS, are in-frame only. Not every clone is retained; where verified, under half of the shortfall comes from an unresolved V gene, and the cause of the rest is unknown. For V, J and clone size, that table is used; D and trimming come from the DNA. The table for this sample lists about 300 clones; approximately 76% of them were counted only once. Around two fifths of the sample is in the top ten clones.

Points the paper makes about the study in general: Across the approximately 45 patients, TRB clonality was highly associated with recipient CMV seropositivity and CMV reactivation, and diversity with PTCy was similar to that in the CNI/methotrexate controls. The TRB repertoires of T cells infiltrating skin or GI tract showed only limited overlap with the TRB repertoires of T cells in blood. At 1-2 months, donor-recipient similarity was low but rose over the first year, and the later blood repertoires were often dominated by donor CD8+ memory clones.

The sample's treatment or condition label, decoded: high-dose cyclophosphamide on days +3 and +4 as single-agent GVHD prophylaxis. For conditioning, the PTCy patients got busulfan and fludarabine, then a related or unrelated marrow graft, followed by cyclophosphamide on days +3 and +4. The PTCy-treated patients were enrolled in a prospective multi-institutional clinical trial. Mononuclear cells from peripheral blood and bone marrow were separated by Ficoll-Hypaque density centrifugation and then cryopreserved. CD4+ and CD8+ T cells, including naive and memory subsets, were sorted by FACS on a FACSAria II. With respect to this clone: The specificity of this receptor is unknown. No much larger clonotype is one base removed from it; base qualities were not supplied.

The sample was CD8+ T cells sorted from PBMCs, taken after allogeneic stem cell transplant with posttransplant cyclophosphamide. The clonotype originates from a female patient aged 50 to 65 who received an allogeneic stem cell transplant from a related donor, was CMV-positive, and had no GVHD. Some T cells may derive from the graft donor when a transplant has been performed.

The CDR3 is CASRPRGGEQFF. The DNA reads as follows: TGTGCCAGCAGGCCAAGGGGGGGTGAGCAGTTCTTC. The V and J segments used are TRBV11-3 and TRBJ2-1; perhaps TRBD2 is the D gene, with 7 bases matching. V drops 6 bases and J drops 9 bases, leaving 12 bases in between. Via the germline V gene, CDR1 is SGHNT and CDR2 YENEEA. The CDR3 holds 12 amino acids from the cysteine to the phenylalanine. The retained sequence is limited to the CDR3, 36 bases, with the frame set at the first base.